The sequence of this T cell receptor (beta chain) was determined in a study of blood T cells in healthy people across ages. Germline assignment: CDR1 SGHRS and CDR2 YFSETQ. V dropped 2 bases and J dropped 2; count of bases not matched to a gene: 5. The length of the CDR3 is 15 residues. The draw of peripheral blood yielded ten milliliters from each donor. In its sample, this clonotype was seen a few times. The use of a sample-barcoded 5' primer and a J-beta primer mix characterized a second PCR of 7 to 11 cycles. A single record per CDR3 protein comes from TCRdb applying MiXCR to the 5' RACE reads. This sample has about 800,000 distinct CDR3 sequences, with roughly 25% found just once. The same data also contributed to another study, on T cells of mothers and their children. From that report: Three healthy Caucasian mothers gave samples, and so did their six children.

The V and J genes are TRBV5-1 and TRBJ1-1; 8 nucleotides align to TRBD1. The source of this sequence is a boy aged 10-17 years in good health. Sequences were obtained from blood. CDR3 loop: CASSFSGQGNTEAFF. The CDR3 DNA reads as TGCGCCAGCAGCTTTTCAGGACAGGGAAACACTGAAGCTTTCTTT.